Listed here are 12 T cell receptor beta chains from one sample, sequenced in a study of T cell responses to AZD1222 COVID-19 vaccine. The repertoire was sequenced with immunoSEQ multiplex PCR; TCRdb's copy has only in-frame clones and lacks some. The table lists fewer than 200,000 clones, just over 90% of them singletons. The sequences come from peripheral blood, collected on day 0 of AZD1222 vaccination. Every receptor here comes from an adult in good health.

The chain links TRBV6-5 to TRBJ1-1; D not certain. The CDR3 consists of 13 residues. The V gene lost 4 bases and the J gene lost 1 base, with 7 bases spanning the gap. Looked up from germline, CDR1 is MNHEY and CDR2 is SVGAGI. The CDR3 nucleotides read TGTGCCAGCAGTTCACGCCAGAACACTGAAGCTTTCTTT. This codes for CASSSRQNTEAFF.

CDR3 residues: CASSPRWGREGLYEQYF. CDR3 bases: TGTGCCAGCAGCCCGCGCTGGGGGCGGGAGGGCCTGTACGAGCAGTACTTC. This chain links TRBV7-7 with TRBJ2-7; 9 bases are shared with TRBD2. Looked up from germline, CDR1 is SSHAT and CDR2 is FNYEAQ (reference sequence). This CDR3 is 17 amino acids long. With V trimmed by 5 bases and J by 4 bases, 15 bases remained unmatched.

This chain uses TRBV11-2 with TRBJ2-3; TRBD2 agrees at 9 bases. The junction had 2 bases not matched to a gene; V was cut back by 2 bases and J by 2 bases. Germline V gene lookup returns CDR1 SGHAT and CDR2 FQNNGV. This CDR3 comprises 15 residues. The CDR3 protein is CASSLLAGSTDTQYF. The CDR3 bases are TGTGCCAGCAGCTTACTAGCGGGATCCACAGATACGCAGTATTTT. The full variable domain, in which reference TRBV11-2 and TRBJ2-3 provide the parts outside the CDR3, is EAGVAQSPRYKIIEKRQSVAFWCNPISGHATLYWYQQILGQGPKLLIQFQNNGVVDDSQLPKDRFSAERLKGVDSTLKIQPAKLEDSAVYLCASSLLAGSTDTQYFGPGTRLTVL.

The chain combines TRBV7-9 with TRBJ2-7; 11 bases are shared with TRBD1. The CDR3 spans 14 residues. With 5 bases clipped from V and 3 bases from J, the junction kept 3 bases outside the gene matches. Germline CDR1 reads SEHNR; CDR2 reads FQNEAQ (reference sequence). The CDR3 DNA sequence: TGTGCCAGCAGCCCGGGACAGGGGGTCTACGAGCAGTACTTC. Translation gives CASSPGQGVYEQYF. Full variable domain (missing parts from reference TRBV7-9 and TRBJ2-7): DTGVSQNPRHKITKRGQNVTFRCDPISEHNRLYWYRQTLGQGPEFLTYFQNEAQLEKSRLLSDRFSAERPKGSFSTLEIQRTEQGDSAMYLCASSPGQGVYEQYFGPGTRLTVT.

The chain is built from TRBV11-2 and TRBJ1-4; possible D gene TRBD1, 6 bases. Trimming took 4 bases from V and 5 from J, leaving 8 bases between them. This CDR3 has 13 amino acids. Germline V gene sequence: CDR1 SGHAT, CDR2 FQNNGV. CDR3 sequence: CASSWTVNEKLFF. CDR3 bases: TGTGCCAGCAGCTGGACAGTGAATGAAAAACTGTTTTTT.

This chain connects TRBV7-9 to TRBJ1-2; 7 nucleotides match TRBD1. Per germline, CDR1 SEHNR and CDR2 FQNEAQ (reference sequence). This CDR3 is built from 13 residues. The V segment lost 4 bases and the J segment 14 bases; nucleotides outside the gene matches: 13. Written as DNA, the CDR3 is TGTGCCAGCAGCTCCAGGGGGGGGACGGCGAAAACCTTC. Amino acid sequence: CASSSRGGTAKTF.

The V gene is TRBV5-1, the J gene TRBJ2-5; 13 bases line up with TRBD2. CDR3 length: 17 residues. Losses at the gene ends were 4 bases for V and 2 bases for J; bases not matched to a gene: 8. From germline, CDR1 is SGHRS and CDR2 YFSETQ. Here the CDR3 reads CASSVSSLAGGQETQYF. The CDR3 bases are TGCGCCAGCAGCGTCTCCTCACTAGCGGGAGGGCAAGAGACCCAGTACTTC. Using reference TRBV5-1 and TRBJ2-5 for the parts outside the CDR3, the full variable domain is KAGVTQTPRYLIKTRGQQVTLSCSPISGHRSVSWYQQTPGQGLQFLFEYFSETQRNKGNFPGRFSGRQFSNSRSEMNVSTLELGDSALYLCASSVSSLAGGQETQYFGPGTRLLVL.

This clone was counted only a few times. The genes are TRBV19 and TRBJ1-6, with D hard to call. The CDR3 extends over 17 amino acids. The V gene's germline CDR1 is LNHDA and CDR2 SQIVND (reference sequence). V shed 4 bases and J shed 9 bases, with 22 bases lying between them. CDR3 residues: CASSTLGRAHPFSPLHF. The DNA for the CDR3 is TGTGCCAGTAGTACCCTGGGCAGAGCCCATCCGTTTTCACCCCTCCACTTT.

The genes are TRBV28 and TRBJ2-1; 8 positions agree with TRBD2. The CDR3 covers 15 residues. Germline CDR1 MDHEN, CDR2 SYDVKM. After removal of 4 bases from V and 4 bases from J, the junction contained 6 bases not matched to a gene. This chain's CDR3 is CASSWIAGSYNEQFF. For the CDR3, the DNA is TGTGCCAGCAGTTGGATAGCGGGGTCTTACAATGAGCAGTTCTTC.

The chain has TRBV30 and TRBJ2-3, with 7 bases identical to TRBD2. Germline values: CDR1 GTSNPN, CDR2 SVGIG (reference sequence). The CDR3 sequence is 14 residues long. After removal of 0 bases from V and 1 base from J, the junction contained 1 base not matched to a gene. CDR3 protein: CAWSVAGGTDTQYF. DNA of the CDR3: TGTGCCTGGAGTGTTGCGGGAGGCACAGATACGCAGTATTTT.

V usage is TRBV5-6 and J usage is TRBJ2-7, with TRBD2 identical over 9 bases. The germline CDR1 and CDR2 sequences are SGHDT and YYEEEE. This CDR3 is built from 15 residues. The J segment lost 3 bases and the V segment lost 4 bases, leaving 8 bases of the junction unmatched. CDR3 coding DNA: TGTGCCAGCAGCCGCCGTGCTAGCGGGATCTACGAGCAGTACTTC. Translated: CASSRRASGIYEQYF. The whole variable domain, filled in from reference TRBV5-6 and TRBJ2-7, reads DAGVTQSPTHLIKTRGQQVTLRCSPKSGHDTVSWYQQALGQGPQFIFQYYEEEERQRGNFPDRFSGHQFPNYSSELNVNALLLGDSALYLCASSRRASGIYEQYFGPGTRLTVT.

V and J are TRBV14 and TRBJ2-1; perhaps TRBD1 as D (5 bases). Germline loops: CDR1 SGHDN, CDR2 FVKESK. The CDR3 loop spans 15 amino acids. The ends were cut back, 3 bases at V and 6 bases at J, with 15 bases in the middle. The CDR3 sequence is CASSHRVNSFNEQFF. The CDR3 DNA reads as TGTGCCAGCAGCCACAGGGTGAATAGTTTCAATGAGCAGTTCTTC.